The T cell receptor beta chain described here comes from a study of T cell responses to AZD1222 COVID-19 vaccine. V lost 0 bases and J lost 4; bases outside the gene matches: 3. CDR1 is SGDLS and CDR2 is YYNGEE in the germline V gene. The length of the CDR3 is 15 residues. This clone is a singleton in its sample. Clones were read by immunoSEQ multiplex PCR, and TCRdb kept only the in-frame ones, dropping some. The data show roughly 100,000 clones, roughly 89% seen once. The clonotype originates from an adult who received the AZD1222 COVID-19 vaccine. This rearrangement joins TRBV9 to TRBJ2-3, with 9 bases lining up with TRBD1. The sample was peripheral blood, taken 28 days after the second AZD1222 dose. CDR3 sequence (DNA): TGTGCCAGCAGCGTAGGACAGGGGGTGGCAGATACGCAGTATTTT. As protein: CASSVGQGVADTQYF.